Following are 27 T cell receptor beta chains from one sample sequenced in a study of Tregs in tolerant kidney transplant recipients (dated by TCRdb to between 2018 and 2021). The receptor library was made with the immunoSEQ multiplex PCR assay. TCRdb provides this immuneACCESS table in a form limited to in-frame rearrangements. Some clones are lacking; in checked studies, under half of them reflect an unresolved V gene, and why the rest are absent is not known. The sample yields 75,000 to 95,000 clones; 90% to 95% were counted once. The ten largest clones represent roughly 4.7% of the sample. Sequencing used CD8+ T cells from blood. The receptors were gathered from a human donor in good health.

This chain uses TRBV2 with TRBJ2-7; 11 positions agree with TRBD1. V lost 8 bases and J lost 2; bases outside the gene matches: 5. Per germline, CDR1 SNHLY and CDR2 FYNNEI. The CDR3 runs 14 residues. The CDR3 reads CASQPGQGAYEQYF. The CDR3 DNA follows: TGTGCCAGCCAACCGGGACAGGGGGCCTACGAGCAGTACTTC. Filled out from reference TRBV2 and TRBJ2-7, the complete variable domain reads EPEVTQTPSHQVTQMGQEVILRCVPISNHLYFYWYRQILGQKVEFLVSFYNNEISEKSEIFDDQFSVERPDGSNFTLKIRSTKLEDSAMYFCASQPGQGAYEQYFGPGTRLTVT.

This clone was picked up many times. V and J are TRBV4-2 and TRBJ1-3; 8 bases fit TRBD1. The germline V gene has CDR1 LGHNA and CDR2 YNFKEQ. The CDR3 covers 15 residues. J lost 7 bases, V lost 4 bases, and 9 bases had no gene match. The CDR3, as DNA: TGTGCCAGCAGCCCGGACGAGGGACAGGCGAACACCATATATTTT. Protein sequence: CASSPDEGQANTIYF.

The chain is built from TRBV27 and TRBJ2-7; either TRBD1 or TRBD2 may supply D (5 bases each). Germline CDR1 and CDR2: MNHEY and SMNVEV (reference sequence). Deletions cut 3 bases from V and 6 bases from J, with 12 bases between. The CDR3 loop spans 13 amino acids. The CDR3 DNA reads TGTGCCAGCAGTTTTGTAGGGGCGGGCGAGCAGTACTTC. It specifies CASSFVGAGEQYF.

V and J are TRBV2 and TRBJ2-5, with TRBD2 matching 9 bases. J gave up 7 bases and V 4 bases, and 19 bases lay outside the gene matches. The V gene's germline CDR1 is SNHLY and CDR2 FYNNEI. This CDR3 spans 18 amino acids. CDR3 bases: TGTGCCAGCAGTGCCGGAAAGCGGGAGGACTACCTCCTGGGGACCCAGTACTTC. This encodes CASSAGKREDYLLGTQYF.

CDR3 region: CASSFLENTIYF. CDR3 DNA sequence: TGTGCCAGCAGCTTTCTTGAAAACACCATATATTTT. The gene calls are TRBV7-9 and TRBJ1-3; no definite D call. The ends were cut back, 3 bases at V and 6 bases at J, with 6 bases in the middle. This CDR3 region has 12 residues. In germline, CDR1 is SEHNR, CDR2 FQNEAQ (reference sequence).

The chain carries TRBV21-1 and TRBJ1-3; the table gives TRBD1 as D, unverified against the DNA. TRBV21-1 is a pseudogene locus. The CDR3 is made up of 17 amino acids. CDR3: CAREGGRTGGSGNTIYF. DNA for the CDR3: TGTGCCAGAGAAGGTGGGAGGACAGGGGGCTCTGGAAACACCATATATTTT.

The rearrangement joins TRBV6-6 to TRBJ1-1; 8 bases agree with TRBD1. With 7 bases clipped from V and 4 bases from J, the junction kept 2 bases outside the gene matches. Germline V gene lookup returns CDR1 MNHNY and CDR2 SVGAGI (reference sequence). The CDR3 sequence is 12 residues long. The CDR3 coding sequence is TGTGCCAGCACGACAGGGGCCACTGAAGCTTTCTTT. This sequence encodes CASTTGATEAFF.

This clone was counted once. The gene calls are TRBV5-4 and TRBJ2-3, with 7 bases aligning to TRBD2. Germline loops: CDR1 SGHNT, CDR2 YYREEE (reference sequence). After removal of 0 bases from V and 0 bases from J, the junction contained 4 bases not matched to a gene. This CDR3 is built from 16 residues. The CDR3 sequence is CASSLGGLTSTDTQYF. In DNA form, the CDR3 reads TGTGCCAGCAGCTTGGGGGGACTAACTAGCACAGATACGCAGTATTTT. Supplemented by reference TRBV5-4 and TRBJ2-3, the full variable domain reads ETGVTQSPTHLIKTRGQQVTLRCSSQSGHNTVSWYQQALGQGPQFIFQYYREEENGRGNFPPRFSGLQFPNYSSELNVNALELDDSALYLCASSLGGLTSTDTQYFGPGTRLTVL.

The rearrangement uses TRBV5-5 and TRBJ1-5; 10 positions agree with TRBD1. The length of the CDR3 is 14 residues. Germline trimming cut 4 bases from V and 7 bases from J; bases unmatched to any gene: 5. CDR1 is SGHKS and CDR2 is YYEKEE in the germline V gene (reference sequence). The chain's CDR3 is CASSATGGGQPQHF. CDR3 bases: TGTGCCAGCAGCGCGACAGGGGGCGGCCAGCCCCAGCATTTT.

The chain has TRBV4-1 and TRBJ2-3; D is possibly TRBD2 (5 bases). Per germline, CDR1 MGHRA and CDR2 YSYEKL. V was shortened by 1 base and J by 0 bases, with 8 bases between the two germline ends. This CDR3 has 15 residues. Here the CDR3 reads CASSQAPGSTDTQYF. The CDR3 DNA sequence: TGCGCCAGCAGCCAAGCGCCGGGGAGCACAGATACGCAGTATTTT.

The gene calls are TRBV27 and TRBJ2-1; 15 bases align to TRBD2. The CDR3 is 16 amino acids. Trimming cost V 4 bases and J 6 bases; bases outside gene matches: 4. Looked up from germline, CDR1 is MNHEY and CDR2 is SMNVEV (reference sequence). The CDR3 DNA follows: TGTGCCAGCAGTTCCGGACTAGCGGGAGGGTTCAATGAGCAGTTCTTC. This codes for CASSSGLAGGFNEQFF.

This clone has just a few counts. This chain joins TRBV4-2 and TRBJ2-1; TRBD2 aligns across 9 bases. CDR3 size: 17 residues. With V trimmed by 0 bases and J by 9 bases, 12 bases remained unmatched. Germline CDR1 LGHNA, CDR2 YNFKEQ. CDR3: CASSQDQGGGGSVEQFF. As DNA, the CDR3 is TGTGCCAGCAGCCAAGATCAGGGCGGGGGGGGTTCAGTTGAGCAGTTCTTC.

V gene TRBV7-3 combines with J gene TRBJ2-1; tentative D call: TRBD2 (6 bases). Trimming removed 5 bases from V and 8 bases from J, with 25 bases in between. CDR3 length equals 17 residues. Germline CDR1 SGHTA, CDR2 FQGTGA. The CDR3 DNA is TGTGCCAGCAGCGTTGGGACGCGGGCGGGGTCTGGGGATGAGCAGTTCTTC. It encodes CASSVGTRAGSGDEQFF.

The CDR3 nucleotides read TGTGCCATCAGTTCCCCCGGGGGTAGCACAGATACGCAGTATTTT. It yields the protein CAISSPGGSTDTQYF. The V and J genes are TRBV10-3 and TRBJ2-3; D is possibly TRBD2 (6 bases). With 5 bases removed from V and 0 bases from J, the gap between germline ends came to 12 bases. Germline CDR1 ENHRY, CDR2 SYGVKD. This CDR3 is 15 amino acids long.

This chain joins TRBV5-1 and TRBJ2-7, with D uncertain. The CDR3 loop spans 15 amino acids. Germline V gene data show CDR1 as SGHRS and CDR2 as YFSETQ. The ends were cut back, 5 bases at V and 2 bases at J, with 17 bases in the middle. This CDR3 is CASSLGSRNPYEQYF. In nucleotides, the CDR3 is TGCGCCAGCAGTCTTGGTAGCAGGAACCCCTACGAGCAGTACTTC. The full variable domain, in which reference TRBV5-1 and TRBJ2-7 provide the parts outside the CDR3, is KAGVTQTPRYLIKTRGQQVTLSCSPISGHRSVSWYQQTPGQGLQFLFEYFSETQRNKGNFPGRFSGRQFSNSRSEMNVSTLELGDSALYLCASSLGSRNPYEQYFGPGTRLTVT.

The CDR3 reads CASSEGFGQPQHF. CDR3 DNA: TGCGCCAGCAGTGAGGGATTTGGACAGCCCCAGCATTTT. The chain joins TRBV10-1 to TRBJ1-5; D is uncertain. The CDR3 contains 13 residues. CDR1 is WNHNN, CDR2 SYGVQD, per germline (reference sequence). The germline V and J ends were trimmed by 2 bases and 7 bases, with 9 bases remaining between them.

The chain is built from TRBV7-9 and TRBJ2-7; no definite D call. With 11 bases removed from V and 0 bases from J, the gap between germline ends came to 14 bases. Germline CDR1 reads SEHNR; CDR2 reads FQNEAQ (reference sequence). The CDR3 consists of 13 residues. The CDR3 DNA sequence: TGTGCCTCCCAGCTAGTCACCTCCTACGAGCAGTACTTC. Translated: CASQLVTSYEQYF.

CDR3 sequence: CASSPRVAIDEQFF. CDR3 in DNA: TGTGCCAGCTCACCAAGAGTAGCTATAGATGAGCAGTTCTTC. The chain employs TRBV18 and TRBJ2-1; D is uncertain. The V end lost 2 bases, the J end lost 8 bases, and 13 bases lay between the germline ends. Germline CDR1 and CDR2: KGHSH and LQKENI. This CDR3 comprises 14 residues.

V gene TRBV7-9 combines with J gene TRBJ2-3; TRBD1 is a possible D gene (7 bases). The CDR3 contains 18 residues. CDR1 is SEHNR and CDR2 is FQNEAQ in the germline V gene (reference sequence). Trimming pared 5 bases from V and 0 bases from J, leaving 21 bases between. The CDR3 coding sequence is TGTGCCAGCAGCCCGCGGGGCGGAGGACAGGCAAGCACAGATACGCAGTATTTT. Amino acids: CASSPRGGGQASTDTQYF.

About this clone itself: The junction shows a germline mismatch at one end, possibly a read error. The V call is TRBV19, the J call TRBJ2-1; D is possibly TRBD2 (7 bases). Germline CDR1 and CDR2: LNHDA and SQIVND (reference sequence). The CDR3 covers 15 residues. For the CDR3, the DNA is TGTGCGAGTAGTGGGGGGGCGGACAGAGGCTATGAGCAGTTCTTC. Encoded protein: CASSGGADRGYEQFF.

The CDR3 DNA sequence: TGTGGGGTAACAGGGGTAGGGGCCAACGTCCTGACTTTC. This translates into CGVTGVGANVLTF. The J gene is TRBJ2-6, the V gene TRBV30; 7 bases align to TRBD1. CDR1 is GTSNPN and CDR2 is SVGIG in the germline V gene (reference sequence). The CDR3 length is 13 residues.

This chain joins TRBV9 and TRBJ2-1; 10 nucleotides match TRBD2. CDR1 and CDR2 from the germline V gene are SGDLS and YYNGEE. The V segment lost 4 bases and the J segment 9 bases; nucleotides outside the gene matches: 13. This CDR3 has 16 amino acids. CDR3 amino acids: CASSSRGLAGVGEQFF. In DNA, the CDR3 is TGTGCCAGCAGCTCAAGGGGGCTAGCGGGAGTGGGTGAGCAGTTCTTC.

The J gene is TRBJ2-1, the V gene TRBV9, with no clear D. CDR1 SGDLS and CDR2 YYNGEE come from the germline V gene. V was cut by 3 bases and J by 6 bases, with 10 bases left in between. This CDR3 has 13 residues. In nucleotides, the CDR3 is TGTGCCAGCAGCGCGACCGGTGGCAATGAGCAGTTCTTC. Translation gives CASSATGGNEQFF.

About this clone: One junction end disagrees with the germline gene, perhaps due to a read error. DNA for the CDR3: TGTGCTAGCAGCCCAGGGTGTTGCGGGGGGGCAGATACGCAGTATTTT. Translation: CASSPGCCGGADTQYF. The chain links TRBV7-7 to TRBJ2-3, with TRBD2 matching 9 bases. CDR3 length equals 16 residues. Germline V gene data show CDR1 as SSHAT and CDR2 as FNYEAQ (reference sequence).

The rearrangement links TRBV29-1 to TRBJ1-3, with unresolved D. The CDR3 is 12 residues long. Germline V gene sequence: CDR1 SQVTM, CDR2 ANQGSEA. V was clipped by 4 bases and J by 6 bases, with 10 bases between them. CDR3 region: CSVGGRENTIYF. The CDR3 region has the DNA TGCAGCGTTGGAGGTCGGGAAAACACCATATATTTT.

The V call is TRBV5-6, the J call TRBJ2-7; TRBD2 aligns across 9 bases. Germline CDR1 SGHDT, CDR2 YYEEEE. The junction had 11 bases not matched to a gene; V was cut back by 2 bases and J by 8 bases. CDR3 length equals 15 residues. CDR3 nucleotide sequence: TGTGCCAGCAGCTTCCGACTAGCGGAGGGGGGGCAGCAGTACTTC. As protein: CASSFRLAEGGQQYF.

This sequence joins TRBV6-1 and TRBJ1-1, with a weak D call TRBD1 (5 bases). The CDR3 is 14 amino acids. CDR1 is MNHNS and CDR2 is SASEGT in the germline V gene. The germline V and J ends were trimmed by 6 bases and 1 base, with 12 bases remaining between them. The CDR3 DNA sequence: TGTGCCAGCAGCTGGGGCCAGGCGAACACTGAAGCTTTCTTT. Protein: CASSWGQANTEAFF.